One and the same sample provided the 6 T cell receptor beta chains below, sequenced in a study of T cell changes during pregnancy in multiple sclerosis. Sequencing was performed with immunoSEQ multiplex PCR; in TCRdb, only in-frame clones are kept and a portion is missing. The sample includes 26,000 or so clones, about 90% of them seen just once. Sequencing was performed on CD8+ T cells from peripheral blood mononuclear cells, taken in the second trimester of pregnancy. The receptors derive from a female donor with multiple sclerosis, enrolled in a pregnancy study.

V usage is TRBV12-5 and J usage is TRBJ1-1; D not resolved. The CDR3 runs 11 residues. Trimming stripped 7 bases from V and 2 bases from J, with 5 bases between. CDR1 is LGHNT and CDR2 is FRNRAP in the germline V gene. CDR3 DNA sequence: TGTGCTAGTGCCTTTAACACTGAAGCTTTCTTT. Translated: CASAFNTEAFF.

The DNA for the CDR3 is TGCGCCAGCAGCTACCAGGGGGCATTTAACACTGAAGCTTTCTTT. Translating it yields CASSYQGAFNTEAFF. The chain recombines TRBV5-1 with TRBJ1-1; TRBD1 agrees at 8 bases. The germline gives CDR1 SGHRS, CDR2 YFSETQ. This CDR3 is built from 15 residues. V dropped 3 bases and J dropped 2; count of bases not matched to a gene: 6.

The chain joins TRBV15 to TRBJ1-5, with D perhaps TRBD1 (5 bases). The CDR3 runs 16 residues. Trimming took 1 base from V and 4 from J, leaving 14 bases between them. CDR1 is LNHNV and CDR2 is YYDKDF in the germline V gene (reference sequence). This CDR3 is CATSRASGGWNQPQHF. In DNA, the CDR3 is TGTGCCACCAGCAGAGCATCCGGGGGGTGGAATCAGCCCCAGCATTTT.

The V and J genes are TRBV5-1 and TRBJ2-7; no clear D. The V end lost 1 base, the J end lost 6 bases, and 17 bases lay between the germline ends. There are 15 residues in the CDR3. Germline V lookup: CDR1 SGHRS, CDR2 YFSETQ. The CDR3 sequence: CASSLREESIAEQYF. The DNA for the CDR3 is TGCGCCAGCAGCTTGCGAGAAGAGTCTATCGCCGAGCAGTACTTC. Variable domain in full (rest from reference TRBV5-1 and TRBJ2-7): KAGVTQTPRYLIKTRGQQVTLSCSPISGHRSVSWYQQTPGQGLQFLFEYFSETQRNKGNFPGRFSGRQFSNSRSEMNVSTLELGDSALYLCASSLREESIAEQYFGPGTRLTVT.

V usage is TRBV4-3 and J usage is TRBJ1-1; D remains ambiguous. The germline V and J ends were trimmed by 6 bases and 3 bases, with 14 bases remaining between them. The germline CDR1 and CDR2 sequences are LGHNA and YSLEER. There are 14 residues in the CDR3. The CDR3 here is CASRKWSADTEAFF. CDR3 DNA sequence: TGCGCCAGCAGGAAATGGAGTGCTGACACTGAAGCTTTCTTT.

This chain links TRBV7-9 with TRBJ2-3; D remains ambiguous. V was pared by 10 bases and J by 0 bases, with 17 bases between. The CDR3 contains 15 residues. CDR1 and CDR2 (germline): SEHNR, FQNEAQ (reference sequence). The CDR3, as DNA: TGTGCCACCCCCCGCGAGGATTCTAGCACAGATACGCAGTATTTT. Translated, it gives CATPREDSSTDTQYF. The entire variable domain, with the rest obtained from reference TRBV7-9 and TRBJ2-3, is as follows: DTGVSQNPRHKITKRGQNVTFRCDPISEHNRLYWYRQTLGQGPEFLTYFQNEAQLEKSRLLSDRFSAERPKGSFSTLEIQRTEQGDSAMYLCATPREDSSTDTQYFGPGTRLTVL.